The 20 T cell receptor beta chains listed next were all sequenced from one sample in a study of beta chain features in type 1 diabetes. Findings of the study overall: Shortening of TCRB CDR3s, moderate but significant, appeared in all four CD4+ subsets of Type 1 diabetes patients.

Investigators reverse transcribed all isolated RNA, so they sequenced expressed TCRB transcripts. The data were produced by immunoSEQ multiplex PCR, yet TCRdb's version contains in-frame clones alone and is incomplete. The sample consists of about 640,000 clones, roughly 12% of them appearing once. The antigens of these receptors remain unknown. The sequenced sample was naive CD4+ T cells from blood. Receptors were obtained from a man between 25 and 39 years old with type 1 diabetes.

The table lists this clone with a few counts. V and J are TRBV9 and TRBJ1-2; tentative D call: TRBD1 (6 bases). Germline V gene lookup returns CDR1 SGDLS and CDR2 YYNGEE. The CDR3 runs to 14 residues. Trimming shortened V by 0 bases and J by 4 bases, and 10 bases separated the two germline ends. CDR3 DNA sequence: TGTGCCAGCAGCGTAGGGAGGGGGACCTATGGCTACACCTTC. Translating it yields CASSVGRGTYGYTF.

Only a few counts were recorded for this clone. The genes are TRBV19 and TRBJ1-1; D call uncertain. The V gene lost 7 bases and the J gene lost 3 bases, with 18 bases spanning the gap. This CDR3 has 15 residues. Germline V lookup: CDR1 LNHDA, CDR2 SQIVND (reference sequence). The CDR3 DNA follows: TGTGCCAGTAAACCCCGCCGGGGTGAGGACACTGAAGCTTTCTTT. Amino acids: CASKPRRGEDTEAFF.

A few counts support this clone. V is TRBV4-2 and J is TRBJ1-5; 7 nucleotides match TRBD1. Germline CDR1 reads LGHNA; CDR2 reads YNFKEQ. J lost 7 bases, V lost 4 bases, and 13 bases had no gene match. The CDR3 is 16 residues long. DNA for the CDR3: TGTGCCAGCAGCCGTGAGATGACAGGGACGGAACAGCCCCAGCATTTT. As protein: CASSREMTGTEQPQHF.

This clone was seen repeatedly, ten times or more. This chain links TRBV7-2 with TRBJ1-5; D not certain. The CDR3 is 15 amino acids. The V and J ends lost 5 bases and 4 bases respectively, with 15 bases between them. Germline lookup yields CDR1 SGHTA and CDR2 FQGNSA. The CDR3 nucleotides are TGTGCCAGCAGCGAAAGGACGGAGTCAAATCAGCCCCAGCATTTT. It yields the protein CASSERTESNQPQHF.

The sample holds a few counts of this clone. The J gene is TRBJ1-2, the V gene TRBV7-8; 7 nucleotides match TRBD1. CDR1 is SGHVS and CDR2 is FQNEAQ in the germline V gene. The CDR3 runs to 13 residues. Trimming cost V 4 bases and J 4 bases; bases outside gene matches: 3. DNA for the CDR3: TGTGCCAGCAGCTCACAGGGGCGCTATGGCTACACCTTC. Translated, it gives CASSSQGRYGYTF.

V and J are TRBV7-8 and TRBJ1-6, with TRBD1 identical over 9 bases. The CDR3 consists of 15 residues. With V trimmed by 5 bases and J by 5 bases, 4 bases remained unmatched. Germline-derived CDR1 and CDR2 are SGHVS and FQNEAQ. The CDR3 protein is CASSLRDRDNSPLHF. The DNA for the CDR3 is TGTGCCAGCAGCCTGCGGGACAGGGATAATTCACCCCTCCACTTT.

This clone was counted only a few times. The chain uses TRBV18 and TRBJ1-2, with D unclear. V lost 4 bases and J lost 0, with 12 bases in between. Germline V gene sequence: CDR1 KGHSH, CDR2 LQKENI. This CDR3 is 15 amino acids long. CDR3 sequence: CASSLPTDPNYGYTF. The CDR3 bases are TGTGCCAGCTCACTGCCGACGGATCCTAACTATGGCTACACCTTC.

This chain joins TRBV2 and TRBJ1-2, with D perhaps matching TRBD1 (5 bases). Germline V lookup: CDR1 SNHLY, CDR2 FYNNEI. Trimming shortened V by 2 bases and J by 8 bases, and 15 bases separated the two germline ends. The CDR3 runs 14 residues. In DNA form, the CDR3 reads TGTGCCAGCAGTGAACACGGGAAATCAGGGGGCTACACCTTC. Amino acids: CASSEHGKSGGYTF.

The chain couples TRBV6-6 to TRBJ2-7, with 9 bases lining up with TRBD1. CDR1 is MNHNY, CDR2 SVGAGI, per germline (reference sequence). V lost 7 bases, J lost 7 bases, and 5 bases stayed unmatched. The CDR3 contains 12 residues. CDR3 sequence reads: CASNTGGGEQYF. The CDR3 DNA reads TGTGCCAGCAACACAGGGGGCGGGGAGCAGTACTTC.

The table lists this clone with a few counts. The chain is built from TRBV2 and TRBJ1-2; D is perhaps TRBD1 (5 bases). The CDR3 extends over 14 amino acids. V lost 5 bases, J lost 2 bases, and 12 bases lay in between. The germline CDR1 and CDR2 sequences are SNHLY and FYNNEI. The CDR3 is CASSLRQPNYGYTF. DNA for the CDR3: TGTGCCAGCAGTTTAAGACAGCCGAACTATGGCTACACCTTC.

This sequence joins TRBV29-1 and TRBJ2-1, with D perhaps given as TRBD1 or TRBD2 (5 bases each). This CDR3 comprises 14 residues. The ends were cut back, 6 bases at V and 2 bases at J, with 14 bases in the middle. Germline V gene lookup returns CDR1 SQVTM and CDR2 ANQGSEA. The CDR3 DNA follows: TGCAGCGTCCGAGGGGACCACCCCTACAATGAGCAGTTCTTC. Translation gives CSVRGDHPYNEQFF.

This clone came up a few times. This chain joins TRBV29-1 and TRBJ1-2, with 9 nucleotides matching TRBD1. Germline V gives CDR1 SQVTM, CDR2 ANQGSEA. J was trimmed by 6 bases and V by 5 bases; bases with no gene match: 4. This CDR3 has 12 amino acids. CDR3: CSVSRDRDGYTF. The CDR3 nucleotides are TGCAGCGTTTCCCGGGACAGGGATGGCTACACCTTC.

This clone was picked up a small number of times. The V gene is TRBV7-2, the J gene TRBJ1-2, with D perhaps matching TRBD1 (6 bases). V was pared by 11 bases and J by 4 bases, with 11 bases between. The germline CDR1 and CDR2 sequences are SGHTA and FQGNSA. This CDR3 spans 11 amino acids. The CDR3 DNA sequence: TGTGCCGCGGGCAGGGGCTATGGCTACACCTTC. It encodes CAAGRGYGYTF.

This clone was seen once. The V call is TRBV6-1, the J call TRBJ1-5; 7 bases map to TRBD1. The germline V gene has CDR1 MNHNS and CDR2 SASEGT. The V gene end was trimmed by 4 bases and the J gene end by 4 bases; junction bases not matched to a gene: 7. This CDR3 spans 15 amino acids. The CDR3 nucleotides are TGTGCCAGCAGTGGGCCCCAGGGGGAGAATCAGCCCCAGCATTTT. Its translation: CASSGPQGENQPQHF.

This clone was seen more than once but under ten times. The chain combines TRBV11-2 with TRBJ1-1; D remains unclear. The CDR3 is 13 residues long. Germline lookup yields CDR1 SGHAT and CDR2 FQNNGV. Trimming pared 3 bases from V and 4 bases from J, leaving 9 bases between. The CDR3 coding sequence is TGTGCCAGCAGCTTGACGGAGAGCACTGAAGCTTTCTTT. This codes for CASSLTESTEAFF.

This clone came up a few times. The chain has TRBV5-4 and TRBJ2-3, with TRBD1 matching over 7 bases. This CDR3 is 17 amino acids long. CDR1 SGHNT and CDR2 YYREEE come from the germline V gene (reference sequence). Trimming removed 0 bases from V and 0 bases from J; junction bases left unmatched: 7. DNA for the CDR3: TGTGCCAGCAGCTTGGGACAGGGACCTACTAGCACAGATACGCAGTATTTT. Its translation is CASSLGQGPTSTDTQYF.

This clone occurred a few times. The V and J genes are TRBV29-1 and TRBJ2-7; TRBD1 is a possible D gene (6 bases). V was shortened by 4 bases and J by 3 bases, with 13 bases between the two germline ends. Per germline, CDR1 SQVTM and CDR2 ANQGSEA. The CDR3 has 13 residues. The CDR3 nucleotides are TGCAGCGTTGGGCAAGACAGGAGCTACGAGCAGTACTTC. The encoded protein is CSVGQDRSYEQYF.

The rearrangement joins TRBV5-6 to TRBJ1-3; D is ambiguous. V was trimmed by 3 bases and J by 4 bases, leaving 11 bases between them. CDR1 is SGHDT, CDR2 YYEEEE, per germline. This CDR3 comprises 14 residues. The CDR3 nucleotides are TGTGCCAGCAGCTCCAAATTAAGCGGAAACACCATATATTTT. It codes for CASSSKLSGNTIYF.

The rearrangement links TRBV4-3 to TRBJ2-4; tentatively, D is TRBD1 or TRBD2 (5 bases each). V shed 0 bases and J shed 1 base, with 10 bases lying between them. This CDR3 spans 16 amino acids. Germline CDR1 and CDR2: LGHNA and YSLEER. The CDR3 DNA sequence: TGCGCCAGCAGCCAAGATTTGAGGGGTGCCAAAAACATTCAGTACTTC. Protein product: CASSQDLRGAKNIQYF.

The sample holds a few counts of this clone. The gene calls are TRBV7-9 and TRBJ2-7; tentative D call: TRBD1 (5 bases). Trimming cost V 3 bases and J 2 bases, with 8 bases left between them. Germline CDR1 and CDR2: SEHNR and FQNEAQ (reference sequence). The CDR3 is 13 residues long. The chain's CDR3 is CASSFEQAYEQYF. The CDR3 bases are TGTGCCAGCAGCTTCGAACAGGCCTACGAGCAGTACTTC.